This is a list of T cell receptor beta chains from one sample in a study of T cells after yellow fever vaccination. TCRdb used MiXCR to reprocess the 5' RACE reads, holding one entry per CDR3 protein. The sample contains nearly 300,000 distinct CDR3 sequences, 8.5% to 10% of which appear only once. The sample in question was CD4+ T cells sorted from PBMCs, obtained 5 days after the yellow fever booster vaccination. The receptor set was obtained from a young man who received the YFV17D yellow fever vaccine. Both conserved end residues are part of each CDR3. Each record gives: V gene, D gene, CDR3 length, J gene, clone size, CDR3 protein, CDR3 DNA. D genes are given only for firm matches. Part of the rows lack a size; the others show once, few, many or a class for expanded clones.

>TRBV11-2|TRBD2|16|TRBJ2-1|few
CASSRLLAGEENEQFF
TGTGCCAGCAGCCGATTACTAGCGGGGGAGGAAAATGAGCAGTTCTTC
>TRBV28|TRBD2|15|TRBJ2-5|.
CASSRGVSEGETQYF
TGTGCCAGCAGTCGGGGGGTATCAGAAGGCGAGACCCAGTACTTC
>TRBV7-2|.|13|TRBJ2-3|many
CASSRLITDTQYF
TGTGCCAGCAGCCGTCTCATCACAGATACGCAGTATTTT
>TRBV20-1|TRBD1|14|TRBJ2-3|few
CSAVGTGGPDTQYF
TGCAGTGCCGTTGGGACAGGGGGTCCAGATACGCAGTATTTT
>TRBV5-1|TRBD1|14|TRBJ1-1|many
CASSTQGGNTEAFF
TGCGCCAGCAGCACACAGGGGGGGAACACTGAAGCTTTCTTT
>TRBV7-2|.|13|TRBJ1-1|few
CASSLPARAEAFF
TGTGCCAGCAGCTTACCCGCAAGGGCTGAAGCTTTCTTT
>TRBV18|TRBD1|18|TRBJ2-3|few
CASSPPRDRGRDTDTQYF
TGTGCCAGCTCACCACCGAGAGACAGGGGTCGCGACACAGATACGCAGTATTTT
>TRBV5-1|TRBD1|14|TRBJ1-2|many
CASSLDPTGDGYTF
TGCGCCAGCAGCTTAGACCCAACAGGGGATGGCTACACCTTC
>TRBV20-1|TRBD2|14|TRBJ2-5|.
CSAEDFAGGETQYF
TGCAGTGCTGAGGACTTTGCGGGGGGCGAGACCCAGTACTTC
>TRBV20-1|TRBD2|16|TRBJ2-7|many
CSARARLAGGRGEQYF
TGCAGTGCTAGAGCGCGACTAGCGGGGGGGCGGGGCGAGCAGTACTTC
>TRBV7-2|.|15|TRBJ2-2|few
CASRRQAQDTGELFF
TGTGCCAGCAGACGTCAAGCCCAGGACACCGGGGAGCTGTTTTTT
>TRBV5-8|.|15|TRBJ2-7|.
CASSYGTQVIYEQYF
TGTGCCAGCAGCTACGGGACACAGGTTATCTACGAGCAGTACTTC
>TRBV10-2|TRBD1|16|TRBJ1-2|many
CASSEPTGTGTHGYTF
TGCGCCAGCAGTGAGCCGACCGGGACAGGGACACATGGCTACACCTTC
>TRBV7-2|TRBD1|14|TRBJ2-7|many
CASSINRGIYEQYF
TGTGCCAGCAGCATAAACAGGGGGATCTACGAGCAGTACTTC
>TRBV20-1|.|14|TRBJ1-2|.
CSAKSQGASGGYTF
TGCAGTGCTAAATCCCAGGGCGCTTCTGGGGGCTACACCTTC
>TRBV7-2|TRBD2|15|TRBJ2-7|many
CASSPTSGGAYEQYF
TGTGCCAGCAGCCCGACTAGCGGGGGTGCCTACGAGCAGTACTTC
>TRBV7-9|.|9|TRBJ2-1|many
CATLREQFF
TGTGCCACCCTTAGGGAGCAGTTCTTC
>TRBV20-1|TRBD2|14|TRBJ2-5|few
CSARQSGGIETQYF
TGCAGTGCTCGTCAAAGCGGGGGGATAGAGACCCAGTACTTC
>TRBV6-1|.|13|TRBJ1-2|many
CASSGTVDGGYTF
TGTGCCAGCAGTGGGACCGTGGACGGTGGCTACACCTTC
>TRBV5-5|.|14|TRBJ2-7|.
CASSPAEGPYEQYF
TGTGCCAGCAGCCCCGCTGAGGGGCCCTACGAGCAGTACTTC
>TRBV20-1|.|10|TRBJ2-5|many
CSARASTQYF
TGCAGTGCTAGAGCCTCGACCCAGTACTTC
>TRBV6-5|.|15|TRBJ1-4|many
CASSTEGRGNEKLFF
TGTGCCAGCAGCACCGAGGGCAGGGGTAATGAAAAACTGTTTTTT
>TRBV6-6|.|10|TRBJ1-1|few
CASRRGEAFF
TGTGCCAGCAGAAGGGGTGAAGCTTTCTTT
>TRBV5-1|.|14|TRBJ2-7|many
CASSLLDSLYEQYF
TGCGCCAGCAGCTTGCTAGACAGCTTATACGAGCAGTACTTC
>TRBV15|.|15|TRBJ2-5|few
CATSRDVRAEETQYF
TGTGCCACCAGCAGAGATGTCAGGGCAGAGGAGACCCAGTACTTC
>TRBV12-3/TRBV12-4|TRBD2|15|TRBJ2-3|few
CASRPRVGGADTQYF
TGTGCCAGCAGACCACGGGTTGGGGGGGCAGATACGCAGTATTTT
>TRBV20-1|TRBD2|15|TRBJ2-7|many
CSARDASGGRGEQYF
TGCAGTGCTAGAGATGCTAGCGGGGGCCGGGGCGAGCAGTACTTC
>TRBV24-1|TRBD1|16|TRBJ2-2|few
CATSDSGTGTTGELFF
TGTGCCACCAGTGATTCCGGGACAGGGACGACCGGGGAGCTGTTTTTT
>TRBV5-1|TRBD1|14|TRBJ2-7|few
CASSSAGTAYEQYF
TGCGCCAGCAGCTCGGCCGGGACAGCCTACGAGCAGTACTTC
>TRBV5-1|.|14|TRBJ1-1|.
CASSFATQETEAFF
TGCGCCAGCAGCTTCGCAACCCAGGAGACTGAAGCTTTCTTT
>TRBV12-3/TRBV12-4|.|12|TRBJ1-2|few
CASSLAPDGYTF
TGTGCCAGCAGTTTAGCGCCTGATGGCTACACCTTC
>TRBV20-1|TRBD1|15|TRBJ2-2|many
CSARSGQGYTGELFF
TGCAGTGCTAGATCGGGACAGGGGTATACCGGGGAGCTGTTTTTT
>TRBV6-2/TRBV6-3|.|14|TRBJ1-6|few
CASSYMAADSPLHF
TGTGCCAGCAGTTACATGGCGGCGGATTCACCCCTCCACTTT
>TRBV20-1|.|12|TRBJ2-3|few
CSATNWRDTQYF
TGCAGTGCTACCAATTGGCGGGATACGCAGTATTTT
>TRBV7-2|TRBD1|16|TRBJ2-2|.
CASSLPTGAGTGELFF
TGTGCCAGCAGCTTACCGACAGGGGCGGGGACCGGGGAGCTGTTTTTT
>TRBV7-2|.|14|TRBJ1-2|many
CASSRGQINYGYTF
TGTGCCAGCAGCCGCGGACAGATTAACTATGGCTACACCTTC
>TRBV3-1|.|13|TRBJ2-3|.
CASSRATTDTQYF
TGTGCCAGCAGCCGGGCCACCACAGATACGCAGTATTTT
>TRBV4-1|.|13|TRBJ1-2|many
CASSSSGGDGYTF
TGCGCCAGCAGCTCATCAGGAGGCGATGGCTACACCTTC
>TRBV7-2|.|14|TRBJ2-7|.
CASKGEGLVDEQYF
TGTGCCAGCAAGGGGGAAGGACTAGTCGACGAGCAGTACTTC
>TRBV7-9|TRBD1|14|TRBJ1-2|few
CASSTRTGGYGYTF
TGTGCCAGCAGCACCCGGACAGGGGGGTATGGCTACACCTTC
>TRBV7-2|.|14|TRBJ2-7|few
CASSREGRQGEQYF
TGTGCCAGCAGCCGGGAAGGGCGTCAAGGCGAGCAGTACTTC
>TRBV18|.|12|TRBJ2-5|.
CATMGLGETQYF
TGTGCCACCATGGGCCTCGGAGAGACCCAGTACTTC
>TRBV6-1|.|12|TRBJ2-3|.
CASSEGGATQYF
TGTGCCAGCAGTGAAGGGGGGGCTACGCAGTATTTT
>TRBV6-1|.|17|TRBJ1-4|.
CASSEAPTPRTNEKLFF
TGTGCCAGCAGTGAAGCTCCCACCCCCAGGACAAATGAAAAACTGTTTTTT
>TRBV28|.|14|TRBJ2-2|once
CASRWQGLTGELFF
TGTGCCAGCAGGTGGCAGGGACTCACCGGGGAGCTGTTTTTT
>TRBV5-1|.|13|TRBJ1-4|.
CASSLGPDEKLFF
TGCGCCAGCAGCTTAGGGCCGGATGAAAAACTGTTTTTT
>TRBV5-1|TRBD2|18|TRBJ2-1|few
CASSLAPSSGESYNEQFF
TGCGCCAGCAGCTTGGCCCCGTCTAGCGGGGAATCATACAATGAGCAGTTCTTC
>TRBV20-1|TRBD2|18|TRBJ2-3|many
CSARGLNWASGSTDTQYF
TGCAGTGCTAGAGGTCTGAATTGGGCTAGCGGTAGCACAGATACGCAGTATTTT
>TRBV2|.|12|TRBJ1-5|.
CASRRINQPQHF
TGTGCCAGCAGGAGAATTAATCAGCCCCAGCATTTT
>TRBV3-1|TRBD1|15|TRBJ1-4|.
CASSPLDRANEKLFF
TGTGCCAGCAGCCCCCTGGACAGGGCAAATGAAAAACTGTTTTTT